Presented here are 30 T cell receptor beta chains from one specimen sequenced in a study of T cells in Graves' hyperthyroidism and ophthalmopathy. What was amplified from RNA transcripts were TCR beta CDR3 regions. The HTBI primer set drove a first-round RT-PCR of the TCR CDR3. TCRdb passed the multiplex PCR reads through MiXCR, listing each CDR3 protein once. The sample yields about 580,000 distinct CDR3 sequences, around 14% seen once. Sequenced sample: blood. Receptors originate from a woman aged 30 to 39 with Graves' hyperthyroidism that later progressed to Graves' ophthalmopathy.

This clonotype was seen ten or more times. V usage is TRBV12-3 or TRBV12-4 and J usage is TRBJ1-1; D is undetermined. V shed 3 bases and J shed 0 bases, with 11 bases lying between them. This CDR3 comprises 15 residues. The CDR3 DNA reads as TGTGCCAGCAGTTTTGGGCGGACCATGAACACTGAAGCTTTCTTT. This gives the protein CASSFGRTMNTEAFF.

V is TRBV5-1 and J is TRBJ1-1; 7 nucleotides line up with TRBD1. The CDR3 runs 13 residues. Germline V gene sequence: CDR1 SGHRS, CDR2 YFSETQ. The V segment lost 5 bases and the J segment 1 base; nucleotides outside the gene matches: 2. The CDR3 here is CASRQGPNTEAFF. The CDR3 DNA reads as TGCGCCAGCAGACAGGGGCCGAACACTGAAGCTTTCTTT.

This clonotype occurred many times. The chain has TRBV18 and TRBJ2-7; D gene unclear. Germline assignment: CDR1 KGHSH and CDR2 LQKENI. This CDR3 spans 14 amino acids. V lost 2 bases and J 5 bases, leaving 13 bases between the germline ends. CDR3 sequence: CASSPEQKQHEQYF. The DNA for the CDR3 is TGTGCCAGCTCACCAGAGCAGAAACAACACGAGCAGTACTTC.

This clonotype has a count of ten or more. The chain links TRBV29-1 to TRBJ2-7, with D possibly being TRBD2 (6 bases). The CDR3 length is 15 residues. V shed 6 bases and J shed 0 bases, with 18 bases lying between them. Per the germline V gene, CDR1 is SQVTM and CDR2 is ANQGSEA. The CDR3 loop is CSVERRDSSSYEQYF. DNA of the CDR3: TGCAGCGTAGAACGCCGGGACTCTAGCTCCTACGAGCAGTACTTC.

This clonotype was seen at least ten times. This chain uses TRBV30 with TRBJ1-5; TRBD1 might be the D (5 bases). The CDR3 sequence is 13 residues long. V was pared by 6 bases and J by 7 bases, with 16 bases between. The germline CDR1 and CDR2 sequences are GTSNPN and SVGIG (reference sequence). The CDR3 spells CACTGTKGQPQHF. The CDR3 region has the DNA TGTGCCTGTACCGGGACTAAGGGACAGCCCCAGCATTTT.

In DNA, the CDR3 is TGCAGTGCCAAATCAGCGGGAGGGGGGAACGAGCAGTACTTC. Amino acids: CSAKSAGGGNEQYF. The rearrangement joins TRBV20-1 to TRBJ2-7, with TRBD2 matching over 10 bases. The CDR3 contains 14 residues. Trimming took 6 bases from V and 5 from J; bases not matched to a gene: 10. Germline V gene sequence: CDR1 DFQATT, CDR2 SNEGSKA (reference sequence).

This clonotype has a handful of counts. V gene TRBV10-3 combines with J gene TRBJ2-1, with TRBD1 matching over 8 bases. The CDR3 has 14 amino acids. J gave up 1 base and V 6 bases, and 2 bases lay outside the gene matches. Germline assignment: CDR1 ENHRY and CDR2 SYGVKD. Written as DNA, the CDR3 is TGTGCCATCAGCGGGACAGGATCCTACAATGAGCAGTTCTTC. Translated: CAISGTGSYNEQFF.

This clonotype has ten or more counts. The V call is TRBV27, the J call TRBJ2-7, with 12 bases identical to TRBD2. CDR1 MNHEY and CDR2 SMNVEV come from the germline V gene (reference sequence). V was pared by 4 bases and J by 4 bases, with 5 bases of the junction left unmatched. The CDR3 is made up of 15 amino acids. CDR3 DNA: TGTGCCAGCAGTTCGTGGCTAGCGGGAGGGTACGAGCAGTACTTC. Encoded protein: CASSSWLAGGYEQYF.

This clonotype was seen repeatedly, ten times or more. This chain links TRBV28 with TRBJ2-2, with a weak D call TRBD2 (5 bases). The germline V and J ends were trimmed by 6 bases and 7 bases, with 15 bases remaining between them. Per the germline V gene, CDR1 is MDHEN and CDR2 is SYDVKM. The CDR3 spans 14 residues. The CDR3 DNA reads as TGTGCCAGCAGCACCCCGGTCGGAGGCGGGGAGCTGTTTTTT. It yields the protein CASSTPVGGGELFF.

V and J are TRBV9 and TRBJ1-2; TRBD1 might be the D (6 bases). V dropped 0 bases and J dropped 6 bases, with 12 bases sitting between them. The CDR3 has 14 residues. Per the germline V gene, CDR1 is SGDLS and CDR2 is YYNGEE. The CDR3 DNA is TGTGCCAGCAGCGTAGATCCGGGGGCGAATGGCTACACCTTC. Translating gives CASSVDPGANGYTF.

Ten or more counts support this clonotype. In DNA form, the CDR3 reads TGTGCCAGCAGCCGGTTGCGGAGGTGGCGGGGGGCGCGAGACACTGAAGCTTTCTTT. This gives the protein CASSRLRRWRGARDTEAFF. The chain couples TRBV5-5 to TRBJ1-1; D is possibly TRBD1 (6 bases). The CDR3 has 19 residues. The germline gives CDR1 SGHKS, CDR2 YYEKEE (reference sequence). The V end lost 4 bases, the J end lost 3 bases, and 28 bases lay between the germline ends.

This rearrangement joins TRBV19 to TRBJ2-2; D remains unclear. V lost 7 bases to trimming and J lost 3 bases, with 6 bases between them. In germline, CDR1 is LNHDA, CDR2 SQIVND (reference sequence). There are 12 residues in the CDR3. The CDR3 coding sequence is TGTGCCAGTACCATTTACACCGGGGAGCTGTTTTTT. Translated, it gives CASTIYTGELFF. The whole variable domain, filled in from reference TRBV19 and TRBJ2-2, reads DGGITQSPKYLFRKEGQNVTLSCEQNLNHDAMYWYRQDPGQGLRLIYYSQIVNDFQKGDIAEGYSVSREKKESFPLTVTSAQKNPTAFYLCASTIYTGELFFGEGSRLTVL.

This clonotype came up a few times. The genes are TRBV7-9 and TRBJ2-5, with D perhaps matching TRBD2 (6 bases). The ends were cut back, 5 bases at V and 0 bases at J, with 16 bases in the middle. The CDR3 runs to 16 residues. Germline V gives CDR1 SEHNR, CDR2 FQNEAQ (reference sequence). The CDR3 bases are TGTGCCAGCAGCCCAGTAACCCTAGCGAACCAAGAGACCCAGTACTTC. It translates to CASSPVTLANQETQYF.

At least ten counts were recorded for this clonotype. V gene TRBV3-1 combines with J gene TRBJ2-4, with 8 bases fitting TRBD1. J gave up 6 bases and V 5 bases, and 3 bases lay outside the gene matches. Germline CDR1 LGHDT, CDR2 YNNKEL (reference sequence). The CDR3 extends over 13 amino acids. The CDR3 DNA reads as TGTGCCAGCAGCGCTGGACAGGGAAACATTCAGTACTTC. This encodes CASSAGQGNIQYF.

The chain carries TRBV9 and TRBJ2-3, with 9 positions matching TRBD2. Germline CDR1 reads SGDLS; CDR2 reads YYNGEE. The CDR3 is 15 amino acids. V shed 0 bases, J shed 5 bases, and the junction held 4 bases outside the gene matches. Here the CDR3 DNA reads TGTGCCAGCAGCGTAGTGGGACTAGCAAAAGATACGCAGTATTTT. Its protein product is CASSVVGLAKDTQYF.

This clonotype was counted at least ten times. This chain uses TRBV5-1 with TRBJ1-2; D remains unclear. The V gene's germline CDR1 is SGHRS and CDR2 YFSETQ. V dropped 4 bases and J dropped 1 base, with 17 bases sitting between them. The CDR3 spans 16 residues. CDR3 sequence: CASSLHPAELNYGYTF. Here the CDR3 DNA reads TGCGCCAGCAGCCTTCACCCAGCGGAACTTAACTATGGCTACACCTTC.

This clonotype was observed many times. V is TRBV4-1 and J is TRBJ1-1; D is unresolved. The CDR3 runs 15 residues. V dropped 2 bases and J dropped 0 bases, with 10 bases sitting between them. CDR1 and CDR2 from the germline V gene are MGHRA and YSYEKL. CDR3 bases: TGCGCCAGCAGCCAACCCACCGCCTTGAACACTGAAGCTTTCTTT. Translated, it gives CASSQPTALNTEAFF.

This chain connects TRBV11-3 to TRBJ2-3; possible D gene TRBD2, 6 bases. Germline lookup yields CDR1 SGHNT and CDR2 YENEEA. The CDR3 covers 15 residues. Trimming shortened V by 5 bases and J by 2 bases, and 14 bases separated the two germline ends. The CDR3, as DNA: TGTGCCAGCAGCCCCCCCGCGGGGCTCACAGATACGCAGTATTTT. It encodes CASSPPAGLTDTQYF. The complete variable domain, with remaining parts taken from reference TRBV11-3 and TRBJ2-3, reads EAGVVQSPRYKIIEKKQPVAFWCNPISGHNTLYWYLQNLGQGPELLIRYENEEAVDDSQLPKDRFSAERLKGVDSTLKIQPAELGDSAVYLCASSPPAGLTDTQYFGPGTRLTVL.

This clonotype was picked up many times. V and J are TRBV11-2 and TRBJ1-3; perhaps TRBD1 as D (5 bases). Trimming stripped 6 bases from V and 4 bases from J, with 16 bases between. Germline V lookup: CDR1 SGHAT, CDR2 FQNNGV. This CDR3 contains 15 residues. CDR3 in amino acids: CASSRGPATGNTIYF. The CDR3 DNA reads as TGTGCCAGCAGTCGGGGACCCGCGACCGGAAACACCATATATTTT.

The chain has TRBV20-1 and TRBJ1-2; TRBD1 matches at 10 bases. Germline CDR1 DFQATT, CDR2 SNEGSKA (reference sequence). The V segment lost 5 bases and the J segment 8 bases; nucleotides outside the gene matches: 11. CDR3 size: 14 residues. DNA for the CDR3: TGCAGTGCTGAGAGAAGACAGGGGGCGCAGGGCTACACCTTC. As protein: CSAERRQGAQGYTF.

The V gene is TRBV6-1, the J gene TRBJ1-3, with TRBD1 identical over 10 bases. J lost 7 bases, V lost 7 bases, and 7 bases had no gene match. The germline V gene encodes CDR1 MNHNS and CDR2 SASEGT. This CDR3 spans 14 amino acids. CDR3 DNA: TGTGCCAGCATTCGGGACAGGGGTAGGAACACCATATATTTT. This gives the protein CASIRDRGRNTIYF.

This clonotype was counted a few times. Here the CDR3 reads CASSLGFDREDYGYTF. As DNA, the CDR3 is TGTGCCAGCAGCTTGGGTTTTGACAGGGAGGACTATGGCTACACCTTC. V usage is TRBV5-5 and J usage is TRBJ1-2; 7 bases agree with TRBD1. The junction had 8 bases not matched to a gene; V was cut back by 0 bases and J by 3 bases. This CDR3 is built from 16 residues. From germline, CDR1 is SGHKS and CDR2 YYEKEE (reference sequence).

This clonotype was recorded many times. V gene TRBV9 combines with J gene TRBJ2-6; D is unclear. Trimming removed 3 bases from V and 1 base from J, with 5 bases in between. Germline values: CDR1 SGDLS, CDR2 YYNGEE. This CDR3 is 14 amino acids long. CDR3 DNA sequence: TGTGCCAGCAGCGGTCGTTCTGGGGCCAACGTCCTGACTTTC. It codes for CASSGRSGANVLTF. Drawing the rest from reference TRBV9 and TRBJ2-6, the complete variable domain is DSGVTQTPKHLITATGQRVTLRCSPRSGDLSVYWYQQSLDQGLQFLIQYYNGEERAKGNILERFSAQQFPDLHSELNLSSLELGDSALYFCASSGRSGANVLTFGAGSRLTVL.

The rearrangement joins TRBV12-3 or TRBV12-4 to TRBJ1-6, with 9 bases matching TRBD1. V trimming: 4 bases; J trimming: 9 bases; junction bases outside the gene matches: 7. CDR3 length: 15 amino acids. CDR3 DNA: TGTGCCAGCAGTTCAGGACAGGGGATCGGTTCACCCCTCCACTTT. This encodes CASSSGQGIGSPLHF.

This clonotype showed up many times. The chain carries TRBV30 and TRBJ2-3; D may be TRBD1 (6 bases). The V end was cut by 4 bases, the J end by 5 bases, with 19 bases between. CDR1 is GTSNPN and CDR2 is SVGIG in the germline V gene (reference sequence). This CDR3 contains 15 residues. CDR3 coding DNA: TGTGCCTGGACCGTGACCCCATTAGGGGGAGATACGCAGTATTTT. Translating gives CAWTVTPLGGDTQYF. The entire variable domain, with the rest obtained from reference TRBV30 and TRBJ2-3, is as follows: SQTIHQWPATLVQPVGSPLSLECTVEGTSNPNLYWYRQAAGRGLQLLFYSVGIGQISSEVPQNLSASRPQDRQFILSSKKLLLSDSGFYLCAWTVTPLGGDTQYFGPGTRLTVL.

This clonotype was observed at least ten times. The gene calls are TRBV12-3 or TRBV12-4 and TRBJ2-6; TRBD2 agrees at 11 bases. The V and J ends lost 8 bases and 2 bases, in that order; junction bases with no gene match: 5. The CDR3 runs to 16 residues. The chain's CDR3 is CASGTSGSTGANVLTF. As DNA, the CDR3 is TGTGCCAGCGGAACTAGCGGGAGCACTGGGGCCAACGTCCTGACTTTC.

This clonotype was found a few times. This chain uses TRBV4-2 with TRBJ2-7; TRBD1 agrees at 8 bases. The CDR3 length is 18 residues. V trimming: 1 base; J trimming: 1 base; junction bases outside the gene matches: 12. Germline values: CDR1 LGHNA, CDR2 YNFKEQ. Here the CDR3 reads CASSQGSAGTGPSYEQYF. The CDR3 nucleotides are TGTGCCAGCAGCCAAGGGTCTGCGGGGACAGGTCCTTCCTACGAGCAGTACTTC.

The chain uses TRBV4-1 and TRBJ1-2; no clear D. The V gene's germline CDR1 is MGHRA and CDR2 YSYEKL. V lost 4 bases and J 8 bases, leaving 11 bases between the germline ends. This CDR3 has 12 amino acids. CDR3 sequence (DNA): TGCGCCAGCAGCCGGGCGGGTAAAGGCTACACCTTC. This sequence encodes CASSRAGKGYTF.

Comment on this clonotype: One base away lies a much larger clone, so this may be a sequencing read error. The rearrangement joins TRBV5-1 to TRBJ2-1; 7 bases match TRBD2. Matching the DNA end better, TRBJ2-7 makes the J call doubtful. The germline CDR1 and CDR2 sequences are SGHRS and YFSETQ. There are 12 residues in the CDR3. CDR3 sequence: CASSGDYDEQYF. CDR3 bases: TGCGCCAGCAGCGGGGACTACGATGAGCAGTACTTC.

At least ten counts were recorded for this clonotype. This sequence joins TRBV6-1 and TRBJ2-1; 7 nucleotides agree with TRBD1. The CDR3 is 18 amino acids. Germline CDR1 and CDR2: MNHNS and SASEGT. The V gene end was trimmed by 7 bases and the J gene end by 2 bases; junction bases not matched to a gene: 17. Written as DNA, the CDR3 is TGTGCCAGCATCAAACTCCCCGACAGGGTCGGAACCTACAATGAGCAGTTCTTC. The encoded protein is CASIKLPDRVGTYNEQFF.